This T cell receptor beta chain comes out of a study of T cells in tuberculosis. Across the study: Blood was taken before or within 7 days of anti-tuberculosis therapy. Regarding the study as a whole: A GMM-specific repertoire classifier reached 75% to 90% accuracy, AUROC roughly 0.87.

Time point defined: new active TB diagnosis, blood taken before or within 7 days of starting treatment. In regard to this clone: What it binds is unknown.

Assay used: immunoSEQ multiplex PCR; TCRdb lists only in-frame clones, some missing. The repertoire holds about 49,000 clones, with about 95% as singletons. The clonotype originates from an adult with tuberculosis. Sequenced here: PBMCs, sampled at tuberculosis diagnosis.

The CDR3 DNA reads as TGCAGCGTTCCCATCCCCGACAGGGGGTATGAGCAGTTCTTC. As protein: CSVPIPDRGYEQFF. V usage is TRBV29-1 and J usage is TRBJ2-1; TRBD1 aligns across 9 bases. The CDR3 extends over 14 amino acids. Trimming at V came to 5 bases and at J to 8 bases, leaving 10 bases not matched to a gene. CDR1 SQVTM and CDR2 ANQGSEA come from the germline V gene.